This T cell receptor (beta chain) is drawn from a study of OX40 agonist ivuxolimab in advanced cancers. Study summary: Dose-escalation subjects each had hepatocellular carcinoma, melanoma, renal cell or head and neck cancer. Three patients had partial responses: one hepatocellular carcinoma, two cutaneous melanoma. Findings of the study overall: Also present in some nonresponders was a low level of normalized T-cell clonal expansion.

Clones were read by immunoSEQ multiplex PCR, and TCRdb kept only the in-frame ones, dropping some. The sample yields about 64,000 clones, roughly 85% seen once. A word on this clone: Its target is unknown.

The sequence was obtained from an adult with an advanced solid tumor such as melanoma, head and neck, liver or kidney cancer. Sequenced material: CD4+ or CD8+ T cells sorted from blood, taken in a trial of the OX40 agonist ivuxolimab.

CDR3 region: CASGQTGLSGNTIYF. The CDR3 DNA sequence: TGTGCCAGCGGCCAAACAGGGCTCTCTGGAAACACCATATATTTT. The chain employs TRBV6-5 and TRBJ1-3, with D possibly being TRBD1 (6 bases). Germline loops: CDR1 MNHEY, CDR2 SVGAGI. V was cut by 8 bases and J by 0 bases, with 14 bases left in between. The CDR3 contains 15 residues.